Below are 8 T cell receptor beta chains sequenced from a single sample in a study of blood T cell repertoires in COVID-19. TCRdb's copy holds only in-frame clones and misses some; the assay was immunoSEQ multiplex PCR. The sample contains about 78,000 clones, about nine tenths of which appear only once. Sequencing was done on a sample of peripheral blood. Every receptor here comes from a woman aged 55-75 years with acute or convalescent COVID-19.

The chain joins TRBV11-3 to TRBJ2-7; weak D call: TRBD1 (5 bases). The CDR3 runs to 16 residues. In germline, CDR1 is SGHNT, CDR2 YENEEA. V was pared by 1 base and J by 2 bases, with 15 bases between. The DNA of the CDR3 is TGTGCCAGCAGCTTAGTGGTTGGGGCAGCAACCTACGAGCAGTACTTC. Its translation is CASSLVVGAATYEQYF.

This clone was recorded a few times. The V gene is TRBV7-2, the J gene TRBJ2-7; the D is unclear. Trimming cost V 9 bases and J 2 bases, with 8 bases left between them. Germline V gene sequence: CDR1 SGHTA, CDR2 FQGNSA. CDR3 length equals 11 residues. CDR3 amino acids: CASVAAYEQYF. In nucleotides, the CDR3 is TGTGCCAGTGTCGCGGCCTACGAGCAGTACTTC.

The chain is built from TRBV5-1 and TRBJ2-7; TRBD2 is a possible D gene (5 bases). Germline CDR1 is SGHRS and CDR2 is YFSETQ. V was clipped by 5 bases and J by 3 bases, with 12 bases between them. The CDR3 runs to 13 residues. Written as DNA, the CDR3 is TGCGCCAGCAGGCCTGTTGGAGGCTACGAGCAGTACTTC. The encoded protein is CASRPVGGYEQYF. Variable domain in full (rest from reference TRBV5-1 and TRBJ2-7): KAGVTQTPRYLIKTRGQQVTLSCSPISGHRSVSWYQQTPGQGLQFLFEYFSETQRNKGNFPGRFSGRQFSNSRSEMNVSTLELGDSALYLCASRPVGGYEQYFGPGTRLTVT.

The chain carries TRBV9 and TRBJ1-1; unclear D gene. The CDR3 extends over 14 amino acids. Germline V gene data show CDR1 as SGDLS and CDR2 as YYNGEE. The germline V and J ends were trimmed by 0 bases and 4 bases, with 10 bases remaining between them. CDR3 DNA: TGTGCCAGCAGCGTAGCAACGAGGAGCACTGAAGCTTTCTTT. It codes for CASSVATRSTEAFF.

V usage is TRBV28 and J usage is TRBJ1-5, with 7 bases that match TRBD1. Looked up from germline, CDR1 is MDHEN and CDR2 is SYDVKM. The junction had 13 bases not matched to a gene; V was cut back by 5 bases and J by 6 bases. This CDR3 contains 16 residues. CDR3 region: CASSPSRQGPIQPQHF. The CDR3 nucleotides are TGTGCCAGCAGTCCCTCCAGACAGGGACCGATTCAGCCCCAGCATTTT.

In this sample, this clone turned up once. J is TRBJ1-5 and V is TRBV6-1, with 8 bases that match TRBD1. The CDR3 extends over 18 amino acids. V dropped 3 bases and J dropped 6; count of bases not matched to a gene: 16. Germline CDR1 is MNHNS and CDR2 is SASEGT. CDR3 residues: CASSDRLSRQGISQPQHF. The CDR3 DNA sequence: TGTGCCAGCAGTGATCGCCTGTCGCGACAGGGGATAAGTCAGCCCCAGCATTTT.

The CDR3 DNA reads TGTGCCACCAGTGTCGCGGGGGACTACCAAGAGACCCAGTACTTC. This codes for CATSVAGDYQETQYF. The chain employs TRBV24-1 and TRBJ2-5; TRBD2 aligns across 7 bases. CDR1 is KGHDR and CDR2 is SFDVKD in the germline V gene. The CDR3 covers 15 residues. The V segment lost 5 bases and the J segment 0 bases; nucleotides outside the gene matches: 5.

The chain uses TRBV6-1 and TRBJ2-7; possible D gene TRBD1, 5 bases. In germline, CDR1 is MNHNS, CDR2 SASEGT. CDR3 length equals 14 residues. The V end lost 1 base, the J end lost 8 bases, and 15 bases lay between the germline ends. CDR3: CASSEGLGAGKQYF. CDR3 in DNA: TGTGCCAGCAGTGAAGGCCTTGGGGCAGGGAAGCAGTACTTC.